Each of the 21 T cell receptor beta chains below was sequenced from the same sample in a study of PD-1 blockade in classical Hodgkin lymphoma. This sample's time point: cycle 4 day 1 (C4D1), after less than 7 weeks of nivolumab. Every patient relapsed after autologous stem cell transplantation, and brentuximab vedotin exposure varied. The method was immunoSEQ multiplex PCR; TCRdb's version includes in-frame clones alone and lacks a portion of them. Seen here are around 50,000 clones, around four fifths observed once, and the top ten hold roughly 12%. The sample consisted of peripheral blood mononuclear cells (PBMCs), taken before the fourth cycle of nivolumab. The receptors here all came from a human donor with classical Hodgkin lymphoma.

This chain links TRBV28 with TRBJ2-5; D unclear. V was cut by 7 bases and J by 1 base, with 13 bases left in between. This CDR3 is 14 amino acids long. Per germline, CDR1 MDHEN and CDR2 SYDVKM. CDR3 DNA sequence: TGTGCCAGCACCCCAAATGGGCTCCAAGAGACCCAGTACTTC. It yields the protein CASTPNGLQETQYF.

This clone was seen just once. The CDR3 DNA is TGTGCCAGCAGCGTAGTTTTCGGGACCGGGGAGCTGTTTTTT. It encodes CASSVVFGTGELFF. The V gene is TRBV9, the J gene TRBJ2-2; D call uncertain. Trimming removed 0 bases at V and 5 bases at J, with 8 bases between. The CDR3 runs to 14 residues. Germline V lookup: CDR1 SGDLS, CDR2 YYNGEE.

This chain joins TRBV20-1 and TRBJ2-1, with D uncertain. Germline loops: CDR1 DFQATT, CDR2 SNEGSKA (reference sequence). CDR3 length: 11 residues. V was shortened by 3 bases and J by 3 bases, with 3 bases between the two germline ends. This CDR3 reads CSARGYNEQFF. The CDR3 DNA reads as TGCAGTGCTAGGGGCTACAATGAGCAGTTCTTC.

As to this clone: Additional DNA sequences in this sample encode the identical CDR3. The rearrangement links TRBV9 to TRBJ2-1; no reliable D call. Trimming pared 0 bases from V and 9 bases from J, leaving 10 bases between. The germline V gene has CDR1 SGDLS and CDR2 YYNGEE. The CDR3 is 13 amino acids. CDR3 sequence reads: CASSVGSVSEQFF. In DNA form, the CDR3 reads TGTGCCAGCAGCGTAGGGTCGGTGAGTGAGCAGTTCTTC.

The CDR3 reads CASSQVYWEETQYF. Here the CDR3 DNA reads TGCGCCAGCAGCCAAGTCTACTGGGAAGAGACCCAGTACTTC. V usage is TRBV4-1 and J usage is TRBJ2-5; no reliable D call. Germline V gene data show CDR1 as MGHRA and CDR2 as YSYEKL. V lost 1 base, J lost 3 bases, and 9 bases lay in between. The CDR3 spans 14 residues.

This chain links TRBV6-5 with TRBJ2-7; the D is unclear. The CDR3 totals 12 residues. The ends were cut back, 5 bases at V and 12 bases at J, with 17 bases in the middle. Germline V lookup: CDR1 MNHEY, CDR2 SVGAGI. DNA for the CDR3: TGTGCCAGCAGTGAAGAGAAATCGGACCCGTACTTC. Its translation is CASSEEKSDPYF.

V and J are TRBV7-6 and TRBJ2-7; 10 nucleotides align to TRBD1. Germline CDR1 and CDR2: SGHVS and FNYEAQ. Losses at the gene ends were 6 bases for V and 5 bases for J; bases not matched to a gene: 7. CDR3 length: 14 residues. CDR3 in amino acids: CASRSGQGRDEQYF. The CDR3, as DNA: TGTGCCAGCAGATCGGGACAGGGGAGGGACGAGCAGTACTTC.

J is TRBJ2-3 and V is TRBV9, with 8 bases that match TRBD2. CDR1 and CDR2 from the germline V gene are SGDLS and YYNGEE. This CDR3 is 15 amino acids long. Trimming took 4 bases from V and 0 from J; bases not matched to a gene: 4. CDR3 sequence reads: CASSLRGGSTDTQYF. The CDR3 coding sequence is TGTGCCAGCAGCCTCCGGGGGGGTAGCACAGATACGCAGTATTTT.

CDR3: CASSPGTSGGTDTQYF. Written as DNA, the CDR3 is TGTGCCAGCAGCCCTGGGACTAGCGGGGGCACAGATACGCAGTATTTT. The rearrangement uses TRBV7-3 and TRBJ2-3; 13 nucleotides line up with TRBD2. J was trimmed by 1 base and V by 5 bases; bases with no gene match: 3. The germline V gene has CDR1 SGHTA and CDR2 FQGTGA. The CDR3 has 16 amino acids.

This clone was observed a few times. J is TRBJ1-5 and V is TRBV7-3; D unresolved. This CDR3 comprises 15 residues. Trimming removed 4 bases from V and 2 bases from J, with 12 bases in between. CDR1 SGHTA and CDR2 FQGTGA come from the germline V gene. The CDR3 loop is CASSSTGSGNQPQHF. The CDR3, as DNA: TGTGCCAGCAGCTCTACGGGTTCGGGCAATCAGCCCCAGCATTTT. The entire variable domain, with the rest obtained from reference TRBV7-3 and TRBJ1-5, is as follows: GAGVSQTPSNKVTEKGKYVELRCDPISGHTALYWYRQSLGQGPEFLIYFQGTGAADDSGLPNDRFFAVRPEGSVSTLKIQRTERGDSAVYLCASSSTGSGNQPQHFGDGTRLSIL.

The rearrangement links TRBV28 to TRBJ2-7; TRBD2 matches 9 bases. This CDR3 is 19 amino acids long. Trimming removed 5 bases from V and 6 bases from J; junction bases left unmatched: 23. Germline V lookup: CDR1 MDHEN, CDR2 SYDVKM. The CDR3 coding sequence is TGTGCCAGCAGTACACCGGGACTAGCATCTAGCGACTACCCAGCCGAGCAGTACTTC. Translation: CASSTPGLASSDYPAEQYF.

The chain employs TRBV7-9 and TRBJ1-3; D gene ambiguous. With 1 base removed from V and 2 bases from J, the gap between germline ends came to 12 bases. The CDR3 is 16 amino acids. Germline CDR1 and CDR2: SEHNR and FQNEAQ (reference sequence). DNA for the CDR3: TGTGCCAGCAGCTTAGACCCCGGCTTAGCTGGAAACACCATATATTTT. The encoded protein is CASSLDPGLAGNTIYF.

The gene calls are TRBV19 and TRBJ1-4; a possible D gene is TRBD1 (5 bases). Between the trimmed V and J ends, which lost 5 bases and 5 bases, there was a span of 18 bases. This CDR3 is 16 amino acids long. Germline V lookup: CDR1 LNHDA, CDR2 SQIVND (reference sequence). The DNA for the CDR3 is TGTGCCAGTAGTGGCAGAGGTCGGGGGGGAAATGAAAAACTGTTTTTT. Residues: CASSGRGRGGNEKLFF.

As regards this clone: Germline is not matched at one junction end, which may reflect a read error. CDR3 amino acids: CASSLGVGGGRESLF. In nucleotides, the CDR3 is TGCGCCAGCAGCTTGGGGGTTGGAGGGGGCCGCGAGAGTCTCTTT. V and J are TRBV5-1 and TRBJ1-1; TRBD1 matches at 7 bases. This CDR3 comprises 15 residues. In germline, CDR1 is SGHRS, CDR2 YFSETQ.

This clone was counted only a few times. This chain links TRBV4-3 with TRBJ2-3, with a tentative D call TRBD1 (5 bases). CDR1 LGHNA and CDR2 YSLEER come from the germline V gene. This CDR3 is 18 amino acids long. The V end was cut by 3 bases, the J end by 3 bases, with 22 bases between. CDR3: CASSHSSRGSYTTDTQYF. In nucleotides, the CDR3 is TGCGCCAGCAGCCACAGCTCAAGGGGCAGCTACACGACAGATACGCAGTATTTT.

The J gene is TRBJ2-2, the V gene TRBV28, with D maybe TRBD1 (7 bases). V was shortened by 5 bases and J by 6 bases, with 10 bases between the two germline ends. The CDR3 is made up of 13 amino acids. Germline-derived CDR1 and CDR2 are MDHEN and SYDVKM. In DNA, the CDR3 is TGTGCCAGCAGTCTCAGGGGGGCCGGGGAGCTGTTTTTT. It translates to CASSLRGAGELFF.

The DNA for the CDR3 is TGTGCCAGCTCACCAGAGGACGACACGACAAATGAGCAGTTCTTC. It specifies CASSPEDDTTNEQFF. The chain joins TRBV18 to TRBJ2-1, with D uncertain. The germline gives CDR1 KGHSH, CDR2 LQKENI. The CDR3 consists of 15 residues. V was trimmed by 2 bases and J by 7 bases, leaving 15 bases between them.

This clone showed up just a few times. V gene TRBV11-2 combines with J gene TRBJ2-2; D is unclear. This CDR3 is 12 amino acids long. CDR1 is SGHAT, CDR2 FQNNGV, per germline. V was shortened by 1 base and J by 12 bases, with 9 bases between the two germline ends. CDR3 DNA: TGTGCCAGCAGCTTAGGTCGACCCCAGCTGTTTTTT. It encodes CASSLGRPQLFF. The whole variable domain, filled in from reference TRBV11-2 and TRBJ2-2, reads EAGVAQSPRYKIIEKRQSVAFWCNPISGHATLYWYQQILGQGPKLLIQFQNNGVVDDSQLPKDRFSAERLKGVDSTLKIQPAKLEDSAVYLCASSLGRPQLFFGEGSRLTVL.

The chain is built from TRBV5-1 and TRBJ2-3; 12 bases fit TRBD2. This CDR3 comprises 16 residues. V dropped 4 bases and J dropped 5; count of bases not matched to a gene: 8. Germline V gene lookup returns CDR1 SGHRS and CDR2 YFSETQ. The CDR3 DNA follows: TGCGCCAGCAGCGAAGGACTAGCGGGATCCCTAGATACGCAGTATTTT. The encoded protein is CASSEGLAGSLDTQYF.

The rearrangement joins TRBV29-1 to TRBJ2-1; tentative D call: TRBD1 (6 bases). V was cut by 1 base and J by 3 bases, with 19 bases left in between. Germline V gives CDR1 SQVTM, CDR2 ANQGSEA. This CDR3 region has 17 residues. The CDR3 protein is CSVEAGDWTASYNEQFF. The CDR3 nucleotides read TGCAGCGTTGAAGCTGGCGATTGGACAGCTAGCTACAATGAGCAGTTCTTC.

This clone was counted only a few times. J is TRBJ2-4 and V is TRBV18; D uncertain. Looked up from germline, CDR1 is KGHSH and CDR2 is LQKENI. The V and J ends lost 2 bases and 6 bases respectively, with 8 bases between them. CDR3 length: 13 amino acids. The CDR3 is CASSPTERNIQYF. The CDR3 DNA reads TGTGCCAGCTCACCAACGGAAAGAAACATTCAGTACTTC.